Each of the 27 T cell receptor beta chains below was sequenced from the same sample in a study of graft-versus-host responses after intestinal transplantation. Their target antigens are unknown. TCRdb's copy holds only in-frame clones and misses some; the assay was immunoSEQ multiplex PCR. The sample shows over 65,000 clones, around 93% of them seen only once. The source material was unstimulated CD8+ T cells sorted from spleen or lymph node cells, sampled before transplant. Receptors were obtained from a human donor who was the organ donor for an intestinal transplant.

In nucleotides, the CDR3 is TGTGCCAGCAGCTTAGAGTTTCCTAATTCACCCCTCCACTTT. Amino acid sequence: CASSLEFPNSPLHF. This rearrangement joins TRBV7-6 to TRBJ1-6; D is unclear. This CDR3 has 14 residues. In germline, CDR1 is SGHVS, CDR2 FNYEAQ. Trimming removed 1 base from V and 6 bases from J, with 7 bases in between.

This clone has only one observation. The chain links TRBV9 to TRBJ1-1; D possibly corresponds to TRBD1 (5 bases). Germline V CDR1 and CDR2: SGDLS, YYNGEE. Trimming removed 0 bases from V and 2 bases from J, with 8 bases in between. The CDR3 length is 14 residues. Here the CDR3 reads CASSVVGENTEAFF. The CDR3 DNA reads TGTGCCAGCAGCGTAGTAGGGGAAAACACTGAAGCTTTCTTT.

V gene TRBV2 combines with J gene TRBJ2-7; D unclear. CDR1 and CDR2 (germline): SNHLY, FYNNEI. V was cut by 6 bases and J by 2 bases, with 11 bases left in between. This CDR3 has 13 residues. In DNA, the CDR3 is TGTGCCAGCAGAGGGTTTACCCCCTACGAGCAGTACTTC. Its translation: CASRGFTPYEQYF. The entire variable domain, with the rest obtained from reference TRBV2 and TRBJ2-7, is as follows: EPEVTQTPSHQVTQMGQEVILRCVPISNHLYFYWYRQILGQKVEFLVSFYNNEISEKSEIFDDQFSVERPDGSNFTLKIRSTKLEDSAMYFCASRGFTPYEQYFGPGTRLTVT.

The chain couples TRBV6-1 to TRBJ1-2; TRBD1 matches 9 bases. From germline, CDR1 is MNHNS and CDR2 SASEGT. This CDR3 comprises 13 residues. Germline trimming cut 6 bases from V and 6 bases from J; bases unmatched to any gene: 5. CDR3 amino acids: CASRETGGHGYTF. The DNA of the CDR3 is TGTGCCAGCAGAGAGACAGGGGGTCATGGCTACACCTTC.

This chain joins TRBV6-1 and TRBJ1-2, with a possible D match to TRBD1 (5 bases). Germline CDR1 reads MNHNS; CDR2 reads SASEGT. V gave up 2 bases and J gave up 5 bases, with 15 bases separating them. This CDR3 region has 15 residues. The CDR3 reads CASSETRGTAYGYTF. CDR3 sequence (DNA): TGTGCCAGCAGTGAAACCCGAGGGACGGCGTATGGCTACACCTTC.

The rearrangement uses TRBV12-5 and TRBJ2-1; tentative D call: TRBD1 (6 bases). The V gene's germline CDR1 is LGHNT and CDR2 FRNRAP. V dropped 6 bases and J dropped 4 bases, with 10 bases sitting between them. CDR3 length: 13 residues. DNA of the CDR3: TGTGCTAGTGGACGAACAGGGTACAATGAGCAGTTCTTC. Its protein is CASGRTGYNEQFF.

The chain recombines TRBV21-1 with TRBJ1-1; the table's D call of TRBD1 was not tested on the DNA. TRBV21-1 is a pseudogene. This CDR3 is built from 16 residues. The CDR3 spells CASSERPGQLNTEAFF. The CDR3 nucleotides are TGTGCCAGCAGCGAGAGACCGGGACAGTTGAACACTGAAGCTTTCTTT.

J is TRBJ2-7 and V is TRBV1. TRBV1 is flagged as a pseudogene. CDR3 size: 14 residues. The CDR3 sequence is CTSRIRTLGDEQYF. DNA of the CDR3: TGCACCAGCAGGATCCGGACGCTGGGGGACGAGCAGTACTTC.

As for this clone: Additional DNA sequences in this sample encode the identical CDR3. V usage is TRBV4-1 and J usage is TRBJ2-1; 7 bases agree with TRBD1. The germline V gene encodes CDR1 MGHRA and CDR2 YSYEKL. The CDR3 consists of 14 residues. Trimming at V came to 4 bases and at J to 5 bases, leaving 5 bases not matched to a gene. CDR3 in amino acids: CASSPGQSDNEQFF. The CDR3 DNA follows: TGCGCCAGCAGCCCGGGACAGTCCGACAATGAGCAGTTCTTC.

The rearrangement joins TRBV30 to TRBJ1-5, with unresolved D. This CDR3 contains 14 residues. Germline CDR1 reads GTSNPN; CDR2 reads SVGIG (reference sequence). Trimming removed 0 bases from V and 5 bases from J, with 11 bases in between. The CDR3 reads CAWSVRQYHQPQHF. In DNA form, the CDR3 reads TGTGCCTGGAGTGTACGCCAGTACCATCAGCCCCAGCATTTT.

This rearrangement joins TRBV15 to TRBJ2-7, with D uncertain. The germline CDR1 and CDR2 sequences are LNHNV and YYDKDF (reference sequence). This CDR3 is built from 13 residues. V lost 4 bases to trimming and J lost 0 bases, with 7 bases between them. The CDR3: CATSIVNSYEQYF. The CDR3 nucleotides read TGTGCCACCAGCATCGTCAACTCCTACGAGCAGTACTTC.

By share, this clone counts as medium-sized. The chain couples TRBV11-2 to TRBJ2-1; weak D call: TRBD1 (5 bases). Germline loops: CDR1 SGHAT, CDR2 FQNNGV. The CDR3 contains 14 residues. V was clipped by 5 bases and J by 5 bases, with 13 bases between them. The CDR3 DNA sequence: TGTGCCAGCAGCCCCCAGGGATTGGACAATGAGCAGTTCTTC. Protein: CASSPQGLDNEQFF.

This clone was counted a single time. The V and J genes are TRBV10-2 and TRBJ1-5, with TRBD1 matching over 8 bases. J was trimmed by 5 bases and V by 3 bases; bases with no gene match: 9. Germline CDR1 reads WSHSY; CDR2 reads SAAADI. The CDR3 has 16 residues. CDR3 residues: CASSDPQGARDQPQHF. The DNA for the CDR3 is TGCGCCAGCAGTGACCCCCAGGGGGCAAGGGATCAGCCCCAGCATTTT.

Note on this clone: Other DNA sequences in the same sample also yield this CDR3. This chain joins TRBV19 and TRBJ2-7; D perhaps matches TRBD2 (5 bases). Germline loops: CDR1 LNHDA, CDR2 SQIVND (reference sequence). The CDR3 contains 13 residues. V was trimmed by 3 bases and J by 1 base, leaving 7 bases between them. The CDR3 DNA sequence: TGTGCCAGTAGTATTGGCGGGTCCTACGAGCAGTACTTC. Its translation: CASSIGGSYEQYF.

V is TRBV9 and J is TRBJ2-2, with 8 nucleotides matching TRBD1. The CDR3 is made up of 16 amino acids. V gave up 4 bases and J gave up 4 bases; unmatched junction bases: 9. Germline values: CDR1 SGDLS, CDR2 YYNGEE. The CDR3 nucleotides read TGTGCCAGCAGCTCAGGGGGCCGGGCTCGCACCGGGGAGCTGTTTTTT. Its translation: CASSSGGRARTGELFF.

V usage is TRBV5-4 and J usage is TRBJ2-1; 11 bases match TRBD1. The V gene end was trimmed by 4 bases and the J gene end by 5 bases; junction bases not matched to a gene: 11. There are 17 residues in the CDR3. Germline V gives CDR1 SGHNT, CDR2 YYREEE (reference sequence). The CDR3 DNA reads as TGTGCCAGCAGCCCGGGAGGCGGACAGGGGGCTGACAATGAGCAGTTCTTC. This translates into CASSPGGGQGADNEQFF.

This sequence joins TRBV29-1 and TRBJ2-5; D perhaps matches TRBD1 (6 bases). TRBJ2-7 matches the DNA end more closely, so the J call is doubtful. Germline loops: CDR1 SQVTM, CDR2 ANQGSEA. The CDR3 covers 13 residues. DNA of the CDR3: TGCAGCGTTTCCCGGGACACCTCCTACGAGCAGTACTTC. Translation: CSVSRDTSYEQYF.

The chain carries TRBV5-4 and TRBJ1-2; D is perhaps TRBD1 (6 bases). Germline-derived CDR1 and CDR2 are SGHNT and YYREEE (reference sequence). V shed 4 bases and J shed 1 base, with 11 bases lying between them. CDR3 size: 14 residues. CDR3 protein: CASSPGGSNYGYTF. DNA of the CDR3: TGTGCCAGCAGCCCCGGGGGCAGTAACTATGGCTACACCTTC.

CDR3 DNA sequence: TGTGCCAGCAACCGTGGTGGTAGTCCCTATGGCTACACCTTC. Protein sequence: CASNRGGSPYGYTF. The V gene is TRBV11-2, the J gene TRBJ1-2; D is uncertain. CDR1 and CDR2 (germline): SGHAT, FQNNGV. The CDR3 is 14 residues long. V gave up 7 bases and J gave up 4 bases, with 16 bases separating them.

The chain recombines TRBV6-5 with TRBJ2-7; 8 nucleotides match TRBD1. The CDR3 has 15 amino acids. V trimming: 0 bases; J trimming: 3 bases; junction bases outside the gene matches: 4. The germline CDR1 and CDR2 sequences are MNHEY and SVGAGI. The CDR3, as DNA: TGTGCCAGCAGTTACTCCGGGACAGGCCTCTACGAGCAGTACTTC. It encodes CASSYSGTGLYEQYF.

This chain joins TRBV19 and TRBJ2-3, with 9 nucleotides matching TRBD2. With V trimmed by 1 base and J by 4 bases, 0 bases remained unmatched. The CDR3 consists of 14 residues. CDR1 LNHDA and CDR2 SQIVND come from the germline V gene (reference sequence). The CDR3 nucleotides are TGTGCCAGTAGTATAGGGACTAGCGCAGATACGCAGTATTTT. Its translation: CASSIGTSADTQYF. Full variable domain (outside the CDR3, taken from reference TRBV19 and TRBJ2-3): DGGITQSPKYLFRKEGQNVTLSCEQNLNHDAMYWYRQDPGQGLRLIYYSQIVNDFQKGDIAEGYSVSREKKESFPLTVTSAQKNPTAFYLCASSIGTSADTQYFGPGTRLTVL.

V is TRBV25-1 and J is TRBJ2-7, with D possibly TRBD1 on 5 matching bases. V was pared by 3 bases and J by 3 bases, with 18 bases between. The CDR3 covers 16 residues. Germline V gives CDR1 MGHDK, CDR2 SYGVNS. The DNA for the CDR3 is TGTGCCAGCAGTGACGAAGATGACAGCCCGTTCTACGAGCAGTACTTC. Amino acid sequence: CASSDEDDSPFYEQYF.

The CDR3 sequence is CASSHWQDPWEQYF. The CDR3 region has the DNA TGTGCCAGCAGCCACTGGCAGGATCCGTGGGAGCAGTACTTC. The gene calls are TRBV7-9 and TRBJ2-7; D is unresolved. Germline CDR1 reads SEHNR; CDR2 reads FQNEAQ (reference sequence). Trimming took off 5 bases at V and 7 bases at J, with 18 bases between the two ends. There are 14 residues in the CDR3.

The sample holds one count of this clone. CDR3: CSAHTGDGYTF. The CDR3 DNA follows: TGCAGCGCCCACACAGGGGACGGCTACACCTTC. The chain recombines TRBV29-1 with TRBJ1-2; 7 nucleotides align to TRBD1. CDR3 length equals 11 residues. V lost 7 bases to trimming and J lost 8 bases; unmatched junction nucleotides: 7. CDR1 is SQVTM and CDR2 is ANQGSEA in the germline V gene.

CDR3 DNA sequence: TGTGCCAGCAGCCGACTAGCGGGGGTGCAAGAGACCCAGTACTTC. This codes for CASSRLAGVQETQYF. The genes are TRBV27 and TRBJ2-5, with 12 bases fitting TRBD2. V lost 6 bases, J lost 2 bases, and 4 bases stayed unmatched. From germline, CDR1 is MNHEY and CDR2 SMNVEV (reference sequence). The CDR3 contains 15 residues.

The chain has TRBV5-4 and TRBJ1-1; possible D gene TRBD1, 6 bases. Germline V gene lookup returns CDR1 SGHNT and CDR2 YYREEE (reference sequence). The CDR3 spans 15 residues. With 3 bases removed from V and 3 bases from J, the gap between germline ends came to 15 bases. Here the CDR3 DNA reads TGTGCCAGCAGCTCCCTGGGGGGGCAGGACACTGAAGCTTTCTTT. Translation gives CASSSLGGQDTEAFF.

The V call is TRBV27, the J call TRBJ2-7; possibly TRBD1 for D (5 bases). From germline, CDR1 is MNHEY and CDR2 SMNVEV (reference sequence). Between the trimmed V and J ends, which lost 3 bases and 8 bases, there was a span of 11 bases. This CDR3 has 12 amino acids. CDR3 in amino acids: CASSFRGLKQYF. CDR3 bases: TGTGCCAGCAGTTTTAGGGGTTTGAAGCAGTACTTC.